This TCR beta chain is drawn from a study of blood T cell repertoires in COVID-19. Turning to the study itself: PBMCs, B-cell-depleted T cells, or T cells provided the cDNA or gDNA that made up the material.

How the authors handled the data: By means of reference gene primer amplification, nucleated cell counts were estimated. Assay: immunoSEQ multiplex PCR; the TCRdb copy retains only in-frame clones and omits some. V and J calls and clone size are given by that table; D and trimming were obtained from the DNA. The sample consists of some 120,000 clones, about four fifths of them appearing once. Germline V gene lookup returns CDR1 KGHSY and CDR2 FQNENV. CDR3 length: 16 residues. The trim removed 4 bases at V and 1 base at J, leaving 9 bases unmatched. The source of this sequence is a human donor in a cohort sampled during active COVID-19. Sequencing was carried out using peripheral blood. The chain uses TRBV16 and TRBJ1-2, with TRBD1 identical over 7 bases. The CDR3 reads CASSLIGPGGNYGYTF. Written as DNA, the CDR3 is TGTGCCAGCAGCCTAATCGGGCCAGGGGGTAACTATGGCTACACCTTC.